These 19 T cell receptor beta chains came from one sample sequenced in a study of T cells of healthy individuals. TCRdb called the 5' RACE reads again in MiXCR, with one record for every CDR3 protein. Among roughly 87,000 distinct CDR3 sequences, 17% were seen once, and the ten largest hold under 7.5%. The receptors originated from a human donor in good health.

The chain joins TRBV9 to TRBJ2-2; D is perhaps TRBD1 (6 bases). V dropped 7 bases and J dropped 7 bases, with 11 bases sitting between them. Germline values: CDR1 SGDLS, CDR2 YYNGEE. The CDR3 runs 12 residues. The CDR3, as DNA: TGTGCCAGCCGGGGACATAACGGGGAGCTGTTTTTT. As protein: CASRGHNGELFF.

V and J are TRBV4-1 and TRBJ1-5; no clear D gene. The V end lost 6 bases, the J end lost 3 bases, and 9 bases lay between the germline ends. Germline V gives CDR1 MGHRA, CDR2 YSYEKL. The CDR3 loop spans 13 amino acids. The CDR3 loop is CASSRVLNQPQHF. The CDR3 DNA sequence: TGCGCCAGCAGTAGGGTACTCAATCAGCCCCAGCATTTT.

This clonotype was counted a few times. This chain links TRBV20-1 with TRBJ2-1; no definite D call. Germline CDR1 DFQATT, CDR2 SNEGSKA (reference sequence). V lost 3 bases, J lost 2 bases, and 5 bases lay in between. This CDR3 comprises 12 residues. As DNA, the CDR3 is TGCAGTGCTAGTAAGGCCTACAATGAGCAGTTCTTC. Residues: CSASKAYNEQFF.

The genes are TRBV27 and TRBJ1-6; D might be TRBD1 (5 bases). CDR1 is MNHEY and CDR2 is SMNVEV in the germline V gene (reference sequence). The CDR3 is 19 amino acids. Trimming took off 3 bases at V and 1 base at J, with 19 bases between the two ends. The CDR3 DNA reads as TGTGCCAGCAGTTTTGAAAGGTTCAGCGGGGGATCCTATAATTCACCCCTCCACTTT. Residues: CASSFERFSGGSYNSPLHF.

This clonotype has only one observation. The J gene is TRBJ2-3, the V gene TRBV6-5, with a tentative D call TRBD2 (5 bases). V was pared by 0 bases and J by 2 bases, with 9 bases between. Per germline, CDR1 MNHEY and CDR2 SVGAGI. The CDR3 loop spans 15 amino acids. Here the CDR3 reads CASSYSLAPTDTQYF. CDR3 coding DNA: TGTGCCAGCAGTTACTCCCTAGCTCCCACAGATACGCAGTATTTT.

This chain uses TRBV6-2 or TRBV6-3 with TRBJ1-5; TRBD1 matches 8 bases. This CDR3 comprises 15 residues. J was trimmed by 6 bases and V by 7 bases; bases with no gene match: 11. CDR1 and CDR2 from the germline V gene are MNHEY and SVGEGT. CDR3 sequence (DNA): TGTGCCAGCACCCTTCGGACAGGGAGGGGTCAGCCCCAGCATTTT. Its protein is CASTLRTGRGQPQHF.

The sample holds a few counts of this clonotype. The chain employs TRBV12-3 or TRBV12-4 and TRBJ2-1; D remains unclear. This CDR3 has 12 amino acids. Trimming left V 2 bases short and J 15 bases short, with 14 bases between. CDR3 region: CASSLTRTIWFF. The CDR3 DNA reads TGTGCCAGCAGTTTAACTCGGACGATCTGGTTCTTC.

The chain combines TRBV5-1 with TRBJ1-5, with D perhaps TRBD1 (5 bases). Trimming removed 0 bases from V and 3 bases from J, with 10 bases in between. CDR1 is SGHRS and CDR2 is YFSETQ in the germline V gene. The CDR3 spans 15 residues. CDR3 nucleotides: TGCGCCAGCAGCTTGGGTCAGGGTAACAATCAGCCCCAGCATTTT. It encodes CASSLGQGNNQPQHF.

This clonotype showed up many times. The chain has TRBV6-5 and TRBJ2-7, with 9 bases that match TRBD1. The junction had 22 bases not matched to a gene; V was cut back by 10 bases and J by 6 bases. The CDR3 spans 17 residues. Germline CDR1 and CDR2: MNHEY and SVGAGI. DNA for the CDR3: TGTGCCACCTCCGGGACAGGGAGTTCGGGGGTCAGTTTCGAGCAGTACTTC. It translates to CATSGTGSSGVSFEQYF.

This clonotype has ten or more counts. V usage is TRBV4-1 and J usage is TRBJ2-7; 7 bases match TRBD2. CDR3 length: 15 amino acids. Germline values: CDR1 MGHRA, CDR2 YSYEKL. V lost 0 bases, J lost 3 bases, and 5 bases stayed unmatched. The CDR3 sequence: CASSQDLASGYEQYF. CDR3 in DNA: TGCGCCAGCAGCCAAGATTTGGCTAGCGGCTACGAGCAGTACTTC.

This rearrangement joins TRBV20-1 to TRBJ2-1, with 13 bases that match TRBD2. This CDR3 has 15 amino acids. Germline trimming cut 5 bases from V and 9 bases from J; bases unmatched to any gene: 10. Germline assignment: CDR1 DFQATT and CDR2 SNEGSKA (reference sequence). The CDR3 reads CSAPGTSGIWGEQFF. The CDR3 DNA reads TGCAGTGCTCCTGGGACTAGCGGGATCTGGGGTGAGCAGTTCTTC.

This clonotype has a single count. The genes are TRBV3-1 and TRBJ2-1; either TRBD1 or TRBD2 may fit D (5 bases each). V lost 0 bases to trimming and J lost 6 bases, with 15 bases between them. The germline V gene encodes CDR1 LGHDT and CDR2 YNNKEL (reference sequence). This CDR3 spans 16 amino acids. For the CDR3, the DNA is TGTGCCAGCAGCCAAGAAGGGACGGATTTCTTCAATGAGCAGTTCTTC. The encoded protein is CASSQEGTDFFNEQFF.

The chain employs TRBV12-3 or TRBV12-4 and TRBJ2-3; 7 nucleotides align to TRBD2. V was clipped by 3 bases and J by 3 bases; unmatched bases: 3. This CDR3 region has 14 residues. In nucleotides, the CDR3 is TGTGCCAGCAGTTTGCGGGAGACAACAGATACGCAGTATTTT. It specifies CASSLRETTDTQYF.

There are a few counts of this clonotype. V is TRBV7-8 and J is TRBJ1-1; D is perhaps TRBD1 (6 bases). V was shortened by 4 bases and J by 3 bases, with 24 bases between the two germline ends. The CDR3 length is 18 residues. The germline V gene encodes CDR1 SGHVS and CDR2 FQNEAQ. In nucleotides, the CDR3 is TGTGCCAGCAGCTCCCGGTTTTCCCGGGGGCCGGGGGACACTGAAGCTTTCTTT. Protein: CASSSRFSRGPGDTEAFF.

The chain joins TRBV4-3 to TRBJ2-5; 16 bases line up with TRBD2. The CDR3 contains 19 residues. The V and J ends lost 2 bases and 4 bases, in that order; junction bases with no gene match: 10. CDR1 LGHNA and CDR2 YSLEER come from the germline V gene. CDR3 in DNA: TGCGCCAGCAGCCAAATGGGGACTAGCGGGGGGGGTCCGGGAGAGACCCAGTACTTC. It is translated as CASSQMGTSGGGPGETQYF.

This clonotype was seen a few times. The rearrangement joins TRBV7-2 to TRBJ2-3; 8 bases match TRBD2. The junction had 8 bases not matched to a gene; V was cut back by 3 bases and J by 0 bases. Germline-derived CDR1 and CDR2 are SGHTA and FQGNSA. The CDR3 covers 17 residues. CDR3 region: CASSFTGTRGSTDTQYF. The CDR3 DNA follows: TGTGCCAGCAGCTTCACCGGGACTAGAGGAAGCACAGATACGCAGTATTTT.

In its sample, this clonotype was seen a few times. This chain uses TRBV3-2 with TRBJ2-5; no DNA check was done on the table's D call, TRBD2. TRBV3-2 is a listed pseudogene. The CDR3 is 17 residues long. CDR3 loop: CASQNGLAGGRQETQYF. The CDR3 bases are TGTGCCAGCCAAAATGGGCTAGCGGGGGGGCGCCAAGAGACCCAGTACTTC.

The table lists this clonotype with many counts. CDR3 nucleotide sequence: TGCAGCGCCGTAGCGGGAGGGTCCACTGGGGGGGAGCAGTTCTTC. It translates to CSAVAGGSTGGEQFF. The chain joins TRBV29-1 to TRBJ2-1; 11 nucleotides line up with TRBD2. Germline CDR1 SQVTM, CDR2 ANQGSEA. CDR3 length: 15 residues. With 7 bases clipped from V and 10 bases from J, the junction kept 15 bases outside the gene matches.

This clonotype turned up a few times. V gene TRBV9 combines with J gene TRBJ2-1; 13 nucleotides agree with TRBD2. Looked up from germline, CDR1 is SGDLS and CDR2 is YYNGEE. V gave up 7 bases and J gave up 6 bases; unmatched junction bases: 16. CDR3 length: 18 amino acids. The CDR3 nucleotides read TGTGCCAGCTCCTCCCGGACTAGCGGGGGTCTCCCTCCCAATGAGCAGTTCTTC. Translation: CASSSRTSGGLPPNEQFF.